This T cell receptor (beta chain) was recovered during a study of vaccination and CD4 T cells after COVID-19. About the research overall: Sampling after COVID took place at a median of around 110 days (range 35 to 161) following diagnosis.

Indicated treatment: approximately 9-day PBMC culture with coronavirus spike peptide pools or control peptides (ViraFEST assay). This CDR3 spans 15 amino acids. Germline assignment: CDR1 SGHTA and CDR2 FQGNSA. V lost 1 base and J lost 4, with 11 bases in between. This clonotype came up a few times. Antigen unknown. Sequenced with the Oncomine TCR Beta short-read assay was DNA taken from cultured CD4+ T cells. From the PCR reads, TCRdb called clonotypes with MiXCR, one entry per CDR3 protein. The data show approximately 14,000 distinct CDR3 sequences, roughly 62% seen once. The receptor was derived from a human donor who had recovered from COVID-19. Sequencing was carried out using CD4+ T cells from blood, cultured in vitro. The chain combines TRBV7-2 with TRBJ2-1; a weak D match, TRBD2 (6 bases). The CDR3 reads CASSLGGTEYNEQFF. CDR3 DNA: TGTGCCAGCAGCTTAGGCGGGACTGAGTACAATGAGCAGTTCTTC. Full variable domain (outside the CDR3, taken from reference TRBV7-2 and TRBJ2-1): GAGVSQSPSNKVTEKGKDVELRCDPISGHTALYWYRQSLGQGLEFLIYFQGNSAPDKSGLPSDRFSAERTGGSVSTLTIQRTQQEDSAVYLCASSLGGTEYNEQFFGPGTRLTVL.